The 15 T cell receptor beta chains below come from one sample, sequenced in a study of T cells in Graves' hyperthyroidism and ophthalmopathy. Using RNA transcripts as the source, TCR beta CDR3 regions were amplified. The primer set for the first-round RT-PCR of the TCR CDR3 was HTBI. TCRdb called the multiplex PCR reads again in MiXCR, with one record for every CDR3 protein. The table has about 400,000 distinct CDR3 sequences, around 15% seen once. The sample comprised blood. The receptors shown here come from a man between 45 and 60 years old with Graves' ophthalmopathy.

This clonotype was picked up many times. This chain links TRBV5-8 with TRBJ2-1, with D possibly called TRBD1 or TRBD2 (5 bases each). The length of the CDR3 is 14 residues. Germline V gives CDR1 SGHTS, CDR2 YDEGEE. Trimming left V 1 base short and J 15 bases short, with 20 bases between. The CDR3 sequence is CASSLSGGVIFSFF. The CDR3 bases are TGTGCCAGCAGCTTGAGTGGGGGTGTTATCTTTTCGTTCTTC.

With regard to this clonotype: Its ends do not fully match the called genes, so a read error is possible. The chain has TRBV7-9 and TRBJ2-2; D remains unclear. The CDR3 runs 13 residues. CDR1 and CDR2 from the germline V gene are SEHNR and FQNEAQ (reference sequence). This CDR3 reads CASSLRTTGELFF. CDR3 in DNA: TGTGCTAGCAGCTTAAGAACCACCGGGGAGCTGTTTTTT. Supplemented by reference TRBV7-9 and TRBJ2-2, the full variable domain reads DTGVSQNPRHKITKRGQNVTFRCDPISEHNRLYWYRQTLGQGPEFLTYFQNEAQLEKSRLLSDRFSAERPKGSFSTLEIQRTEQGDSAMYLCASSLRTTGELFFGEGSRLTVL.

The chain has TRBV9 and TRBJ2-7; 13 nucleotides agree with TRBD2. Germline CDR1 SGDLS, CDR2 YYNGEE. The CDR3 has 16 amino acids. The ends lost 3 bases at V and 4 bases at J; junction bases unmatched: 7. The CDR3 DNA follows: TGTGCCAGCAGCGGCGAGGGACTAGCGGGAAGATACGAGCAGTACTTC. Its translation: CASSGEGLAGRYEQYF.

The table lists this clonotype with many counts. The chain has TRBV30 and TRBJ2-3; D ambiguous. Germline V gives CDR1 GTSNPN, CDR2 SVGIG (reference sequence). The CDR3 loop spans 12 amino acids. V lost 8 bases to trimming and J lost 2 bases, with 11 bases between them. CDR3 in DNA: TGTGCCGGGGTGGGGAACACAGATACGCAGTATTTT. As protein: CAGVGNTDTQYF.

The rearrangement uses TRBV6-6 and TRBJ2-7; a weak D match, TRBD2 (5 bases). Germline lookup yields CDR1 MNHNY and CDR2 SVGAGI (reference sequence). V shed 2 bases and J shed 6 bases, with 11 bases lying between them. The CDR3 sequence is 13 residues long. The CDR3 reads CASSYRSEGEQYF. The CDR3 region has the DNA TGTGCCAGCAGTTACAGGTCTGAGGGCGAGCAGTACTTC.

A few counts support this clonotype. The chain links TRBV5-1 to TRBJ2-3; D is unclear. CDR3 length equals 15 residues. Trimming took off 2 bases at V and 3 bases at J, with 13 bases between the two ends. Germline values: CDR1 SGHRS, CDR2 YFSETQ. CDR3 sequence reads: CASSFREPITDTQYF. CDR3 sequence (DNA): TGCGCCAGCAGCTTTCGAGAGCCCATAACAGATACGCAGTATTTT.

This clonotype was seen at least ten times. The chain employs TRBV20-1 and TRBJ1-4, with D perhaps matching TRBD1 (6 bases). The V end lost 0 bases, the J end lost 8 bases, and 13 bases lay between the germline ends. The CDR3 covers 14 residues. From germline, CDR1 is DFQATT and CDR2 SNEGSKA (reference sequence). The DNA for the CDR3 is TGCAGTGCTAGAGATCACCCCGGGGGCGAAAAACTGTTTTTT. It specifies CSARDHPGGEKLFF.

There are a few counts of this clonotype. The rearrangement links TRBV7-9 to TRBJ2-5; D is undetermined. V lost 4 bases, J lost 7 bases, and 10 bases lay in between. Germline-derived CDR1 and CDR2 are SEHNR and FQNEAQ (reference sequence). The CDR3 runs to 12 residues. CDR3 residues: CASSSQSGTQYF. CDR3 nucleotide sequence: TGTGCCAGCAGCTCACAGAGTGGGACCCAGTACTTC.

This clonotype was observed many times. V usage is TRBV11-2 and J usage is TRBJ2-5; D is perhaps TRBD1 (6 bases). Germline CDR1 is SGHAT and CDR2 is FQNNGV. The CDR3 extends over 13 amino acids. V lost 0 bases to trimming and J lost 10 bases, with 12 bases between them. CDR3: CASSLDSRGGQYF. CDR3 coding DNA: TGTGCCAGCAGCTTAGATTCCAGGGGCGGCCAGTACTTC.

As to this clonotype: A clone one base away is much larger, so this may be a read error. The chain combines TRBV20-1 with TRBJ2-7, with 7 bases that match TRBD2. Germline lookup yields CDR1 DFQATT and CDR2 SNEGSKA (reference sequence). V lost 2 bases to trimming and J lost 1 base; unmatched junction nucleotides: 2. CDR3 length: 13 amino acids. CDR3 residues: CSARLAASYEQYF. In DNA, the CDR3 is TGCAGTGCTAGACTAGCGGCGTCCTACGAGCAGTACTTC.

This clonotype was seen ten or more times. V and J are TRBV29-1 and TRBJ2-7; 9 positions match TRBD1. V lost 4 bases and J lost 1; bases outside the gene matches: 5. The CDR3 contains 14 residues. Germline CDR1 and CDR2: SQVTM and ANQGSEA. For the CDR3, the DNA is TGCAGCGTTGCCCGGACAGGGGAGTCCTACGAGCAGTACTTC. This sequence encodes CSVARTGESYEQYF.

This clonotype came up many times. V gene TRBV28 combines with J gene TRBJ2-1; 7 nucleotides agree with TRBD1. The CDR3 extends over 13 amino acids. Germline assignment: CDR1 MDHEN and CDR2 SYDVKM. V lost 6 bases to trimming and J lost 7 bases; unmatched junction nucleotides: 6. The DNA of the CDR3 is TGTGCCAGCAGCCCACCCAGGGGGAATGAGCAGTTCTTC. Translated, it gives CASSPPRGNEQFF. The variable domain in full, with the rest retrieved from reference TRBV28 and TRBJ2-1, is DVKVTQSSRYLVKRTGEKVFLECVQDMDHENMFWYRQDPGLGLRLIYFSYDVKMKEKGDIPEGYSVSREKKERFSLILESASTNQTSMYLCASSPPRGNEQFFGPGTRLTVL.

This clonotype was observed many times. The chain recombines TRBV30 with TRBJ1-2, with 11 bases identical to TRBD1. The CDR3 totals 13 residues. The V segment lost 3 bases and the J segment 4 bases; nucleotides outside the gene matches: 1. CDR1 is GTSNPN and CDR2 is SVGIG in the germline V gene (reference sequence). The CDR3 is CAWSGTGGYGYTF. CDR3 DNA: TGTGCCTGGAGCGGGACAGGGGGCTATGGCTACACCTTC.

There are a few counts of this clonotype. The chain combines TRBV7-9 with TRBJ1-2, with D uncertain. CDR3 length: 14 amino acids. Trimming took 3 bases from V and 8 from J, leaving 16 bases between them. The germline gives CDR1 SEHNR, CDR2 FQNEAQ (reference sequence). The CDR3 sequence is CASSLAKAYVGYTF. As DNA, the CDR3 is TGTGCCAGCAGCTTGGCGAAAGCCTATGTCGGCTACACCTTC. Full variable domain (missing parts from reference TRBV7-9 and TRBJ1-2): DTGVSQNPRHKITKRGQNVTFRCDPISEHNRLYWYRQTLGQGPEFLTYFQNEAQLEKSRLLSDRFSAERPKGSFSTLEIQRTEQGDSAMYLCASSLAKAYVGYTFGSGTRLTVV.

V usage is TRBV28 and J usage is TRBJ1-5; D gene uncertain. CDR1 and CDR2 from the germline V gene are MDHEN and SYDVKM. This CDR3 has 15 amino acids. V dropped 7 bases and J dropped 0 bases, with 13 bases sitting between them. CDR3 bases: TGTGCCAGCAAACCAAGGTTAAATAGCAATCAGCCCCAGCATTTT. This gives the protein CASKPRLNSNQPQHF.